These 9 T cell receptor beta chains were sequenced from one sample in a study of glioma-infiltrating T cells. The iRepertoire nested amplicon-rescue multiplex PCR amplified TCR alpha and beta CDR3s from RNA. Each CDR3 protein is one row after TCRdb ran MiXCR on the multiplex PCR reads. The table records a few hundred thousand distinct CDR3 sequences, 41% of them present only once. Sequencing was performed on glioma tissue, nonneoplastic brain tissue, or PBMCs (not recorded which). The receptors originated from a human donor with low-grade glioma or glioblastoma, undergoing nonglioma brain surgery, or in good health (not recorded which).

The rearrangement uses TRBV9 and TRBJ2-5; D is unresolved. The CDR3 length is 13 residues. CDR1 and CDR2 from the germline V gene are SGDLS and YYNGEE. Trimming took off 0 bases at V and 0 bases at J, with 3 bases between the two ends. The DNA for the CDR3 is TGTGCCAGCAGCGTAGCTTACCAAGAGACCCAGTACTTC. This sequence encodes CASSVAYQETQYF.

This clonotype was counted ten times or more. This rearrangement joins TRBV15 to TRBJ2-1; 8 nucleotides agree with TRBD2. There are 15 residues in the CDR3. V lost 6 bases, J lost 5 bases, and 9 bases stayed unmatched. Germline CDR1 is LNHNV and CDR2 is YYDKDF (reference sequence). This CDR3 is CATSTAGEGDNEQFF. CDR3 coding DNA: TGTGCCACCAGTACAGCGGGAGAGGGGGACAATGAGCAGTTCTTC.

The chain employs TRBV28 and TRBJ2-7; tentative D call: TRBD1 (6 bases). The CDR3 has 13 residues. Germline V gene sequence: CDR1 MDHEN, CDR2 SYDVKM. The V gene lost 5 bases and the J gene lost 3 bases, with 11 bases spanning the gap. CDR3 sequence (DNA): TGTGCCAGCAGTCGGACAGTAAACTACGAGCAGTACTTC. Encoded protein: CASSRTVNYEQYF.

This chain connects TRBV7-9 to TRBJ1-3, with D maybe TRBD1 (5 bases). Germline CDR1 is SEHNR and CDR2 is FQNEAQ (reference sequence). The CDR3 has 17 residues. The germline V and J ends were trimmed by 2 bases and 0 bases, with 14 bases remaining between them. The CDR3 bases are TGTGCCAGCAGCTTATTCCAACAGGCATCCTCTGGAAACACCATATATTTT. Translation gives CASSLFQQASSGNTIYF.

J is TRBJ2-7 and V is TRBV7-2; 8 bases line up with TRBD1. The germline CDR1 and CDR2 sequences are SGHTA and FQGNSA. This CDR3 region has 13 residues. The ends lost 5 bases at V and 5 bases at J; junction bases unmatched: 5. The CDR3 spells CASSRDRGDEQYF. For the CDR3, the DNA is TGTGCCAGCAGCCGTGACAGGGGAGACGAGCAGTACTTC.

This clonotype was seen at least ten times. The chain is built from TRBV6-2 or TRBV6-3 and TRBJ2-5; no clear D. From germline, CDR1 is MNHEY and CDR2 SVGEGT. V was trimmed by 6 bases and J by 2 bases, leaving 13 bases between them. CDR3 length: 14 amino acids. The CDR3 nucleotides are TGTGCCAGCAGCCCCCTCGGGCGTCAAGAGACCCAGTACTTC. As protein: CASSPLGRQETQYF.

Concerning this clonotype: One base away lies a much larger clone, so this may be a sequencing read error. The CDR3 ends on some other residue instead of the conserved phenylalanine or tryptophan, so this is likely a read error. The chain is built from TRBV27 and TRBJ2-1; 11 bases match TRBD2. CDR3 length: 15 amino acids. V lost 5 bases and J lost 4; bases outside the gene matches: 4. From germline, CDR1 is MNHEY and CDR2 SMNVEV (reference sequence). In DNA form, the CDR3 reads TGTGCCAGCAGTCCACTAGCGGGAGAGTACAATGAGCAGTTCCTC. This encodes CASSPLAGEYNEQFL.

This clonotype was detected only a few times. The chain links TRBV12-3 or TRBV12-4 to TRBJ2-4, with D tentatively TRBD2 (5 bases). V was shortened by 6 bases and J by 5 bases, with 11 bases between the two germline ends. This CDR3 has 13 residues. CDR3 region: CASSSGSQNIQYF. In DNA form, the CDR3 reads TGTGCCAGCAGCTCGGGGTCCCAAAACATTCAGTACTTC.

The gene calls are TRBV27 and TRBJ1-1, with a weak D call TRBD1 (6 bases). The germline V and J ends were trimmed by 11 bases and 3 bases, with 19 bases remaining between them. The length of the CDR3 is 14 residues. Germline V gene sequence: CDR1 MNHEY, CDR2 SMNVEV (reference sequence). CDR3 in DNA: TGTGCCGGAAGTTACCACAGGGTTGACACTGAAGCTTTCTTT. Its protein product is CAGSYHRVDTEAFF.